Below are 19 T cell receptor beta chains sequenced from a single sample in a study of neurological immune-mediated disorders. MiXCR was run by TCRdb on the 5' RACE reads, yielding one entry per CDR3 protein. Of some 30,000 distinct CDR3 sequences listed, roughly 4.4% are singletons. The sample consisted of PBMCs. The origin of the receptors is a man aged 18 to 30 in good health.

In its sample, this clonotype is medium-sized. V usage is TRBV5-1 and J usage is TRBJ2-7; 7 bases map to TRBD1. There are 15 residues in the CDR3. With V trimmed by 4 bases and J by 0 bases, 7 bases remained unmatched. Germline lookup yields CDR1 SGHRS and CDR2 YFSETQ. The CDR3 DNA follows: TGCGCCAGCAGCCCTCAGACAGGGACCTCCTACGAGCAGTACTTC. Translating it yields CASSPQTGTSYEQYF.

V and J are TRBV18 and TRBJ1-2; a weak D match, TRBD1 (6 bases). Per the germline V gene, CDR1 is KGHSH and CDR2 is LQKENI. V was shortened by 3 bases and J by 6 bases, with 11 bases between the two germline ends. The CDR3 sequence is 13 residues long. CDR3 sequence: CASSPGNRDGYTF. The DNA of the CDR3 is TGTGCCAGCTCACCGGGTAACAGGGATGGCTACACCTTC.

This clonotype was detected ten times or more. The chain uses TRBV3-1 and TRBJ2-5; possible D gene TRBD2, 5 bases. The V gene's germline CDR1 is LGHDT and CDR2 YNNKEL (reference sequence). V was trimmed by 1 base and J by 3 bases, leaving 9 bases between them. This CDR3 region has 14 residues. CDR3 protein: CASSQGPGKETQYF. The CDR3 bases are TGTGCCAGCAGCCAAGGTCCGGGAAAAGAGACCCAGTACTTC.

This clonotype was seen repeatedly, ten times or more. The chain employs TRBV5-1 and TRBJ1-1, with 7 bases lining up with TRBD1. This CDR3 contains 14 residues. Germline loops: CDR1 SGHRS, CDR2 YFSETQ. V lost 5 bases to trimming and J lost 5 bases; unmatched junction nucleotides: 9. CDR3 nucleotides: TGCGCCAGCAGGAATGACAGGGAGGGTACTGAAGCTTTCTTT. Residues: CASRNDREGTEAFF. Together with reference TRBV5-1 and TRBJ1-1, the CDR3 gives the full variable domain: KAGVTQTPRYLIKTRGQQVTLSCSPISGHRSVSWYQQTPGQGLQFLFEYFSETQRNKGNFPGRFSGRQFSNSRSEMNVSTLELGDSALYLCASRNDREGTEAFFGQGTRLTVV.

This clonotype was found many times. The rearrangement uses TRBV4-1 and TRBJ1-2; 9 bases map to TRBD1. Germline assignment: CDR1 MGHRA and CDR2 YSYEKL. The CDR3 extends over 13 amino acids. Trimming removed 4 bases from V and 5 bases from J; junction bases left unmatched: 2. The CDR3 reads CASSRDRVYGYTF. CDR3 nucleotides: TGCGCCAGCAGCCGGGACAGGGTTTATGGCTACACCTTC.

This clonotype was picked up many times. This chain joins TRBV7-9 and TRBJ1-5, with TRBD1 matching over 8 bases. Germline V gives CDR1 SEHNR, CDR2 FQNEAQ (reference sequence). There are 15 residues in the CDR3. The ends lost 5 bases at V and 6 bases at J; junction bases unmatched: 9. In DNA form, the CDR3 reads TGTGCCAGCAGCCCCTCCCCAGGGGGCAGTCAGCCCCAGCATTTT. It yields the protein CASSPSPGGSQPQHF.

This clonotype has a handful of counts. V gene TRBV4-2 combines with J gene TRBJ1-1; D is undetermined. Trimming removed 1 base at V and 2 bases at J, with 17 bases between. This CDR3 has 17 amino acids. Germline values: CDR1 LGHNA, CDR2 YNFKEQ. CDR3 coding DNA: TGTGCCAGCAGCCAAGTAAGCTCGGCGGCTATTAACACTGAAGCTTTCTTT. This translates into CASSQVSSAAINTEAFF.

This clonotype was seen repeatedly, ten times or more. V is TRBV10-3 and J is TRBJ1-1; the D gene is possibly TRBD1 (6 bases). Looked up from germline, CDR1 is ENHRY and CDR2 is SYGVKD. This CDR3 contains 12 residues. Trimming took off 6 bases at V and 6 bases at J, with 11 bases between the two ends. Here the CDR3 reads CAIRTTGPEAFF. CDR3 nucleotide sequence: TGTGCCATCAGGACCACAGGGCCTGAAGCTTTCTTT.

In this sample, this clonotype turned up many times. The chain has TRBV20-1 and TRBJ1-4; possibly TRBD1 for D (6 bases). This CDR3 is built from 15 residues. The germline V and J ends were trimmed by 0 bases and 4 bases, with 12 bases remaining between them. CDR1 and CDR2 from the germline V gene are DFQATT and SNEGSKA (reference sequence). CDR3 nucleotides: TGCAGTGCTAGAGATTGGGGACACCGTAATGAAAAACTGTTTTTT. This translates into CSARDWGHRNEKLFF.

In this sample, this clonotype turned up many times. J is TRBJ1-6 and V is TRBV29-1; D is perhaps TRBD1 (5 bases). The CDR3 has 13 residues. Germline V gene data show CDR1 as SQVTM and CDR2 as ANQGSEA. V dropped 5 bases and J dropped 10 bases, with 15 bases sitting between them. For the CDR3, the DNA is TGCAGCGTTTTACAGGATTTGGGATCACCCCTCCACTTT. This sequence encodes CSVLQDLGSPLHF.

This clonotype has at least ten counts. The chain is built from TRBV10-1 and TRBJ2-7; 9 bases are a match to TRBD1. CDR3 length: 13 residues. The germline CDR1 and CDR2 sequences are WNHNN and SYGVQD (reference sequence). Germline trimming cut 8 bases from V and 0 bases from J; bases unmatched to any gene: 2. CDR3 in DNA: TGCGCCAGCTGGGACAGGGACTCCTACGAGCAGTACTTC. Its translation is CASWDRDSYEQYF.

This clonotype was detected many times. V is TRBV20-1 and J is TRBJ1-5; 8 bases line up with TRBD1. The trim removed 3 bases at V and 6 bases at J, leaving 7 bases unmatched. CDR3 size: 14 residues. Germline loops: CDR1 DFQATT, CDR2 SNEGSKA (reference sequence). CDR3: CSARRQGNSQPQHF. The CDR3 region has the DNA TGCAGTGCTAGGAGACAGGGGAATAGTCAGCCCCAGCATTTT.

The chain uses TRBV7-6 and TRBJ2-5, with a tentative D call TRBD2 (5 bases). V lost 5 bases and J 5 bases, leaving 15 bases between the germline ends. Germline-derived CDR1 and CDR2 are SGHVS and FNYEAQ. The CDR3 consists of 14 residues. Here the CDR3 DNA reads TGTGCCAGCAGCCCAACTAGATCCCCGGAGACCCAGTACTTC. It yields the protein CASSPTRSPETQYF.

In its sample, this clonotype was seen many times. The chain carries TRBV30 and TRBJ1-6; D is perhaps TRBD1 (5 bases). Trimming cost V 5 bases and J 5 bases, with 13 bases left between them. The CDR3 has 14 amino acids. The V gene's germline CDR1 is GTSNPN and CDR2 SVGIG (reference sequence). The CDR3, as DNA: TGTGCCTGGGGGGTCGACAGTAATAATTCACCCCTCCACTTT. It encodes CAWGVDSNNSPLHF.

This clonotype was recorded at least ten times. The chain is built from TRBV29-1 and TRBJ1-1; no firm D call. CDR1 and CDR2 from the germline V gene are SQVTM and ANQGSEA. Trimming cost V 6 bases and J 5 bases, with 16 bases left between them. This CDR3 contains 13 residues. The CDR3 sequence: CSVHPPGVTEAFF. CDR3 DNA sequence: TGCAGCGTCCACCCGCCTGGCGTTACTGAAGCTTTCTTT.

In its sample, this clonotype was seen a few times. The chain couples TRBV5-5 to TRBJ2-3; D call uncertain. CDR3 length equals 13 residues. V lost 4 bases to trimming and J lost 4 bases, with 10 bases between them. CDR1 and CDR2 (germline): SGHKS, YYEKEE (reference sequence). CDR3 nucleotides: TGTGCCAGCAGCCCAGTCGGCTCAGATACGCAGTATTTT. Its protein is CASSPVGSDTQYF.

This clonotype was recorded many times. The rearrangement uses TRBV20-1 and TRBJ2-3, with 7 bases matching TRBD2. The V and J ends lost 1 base and 0 bases, in that order; junction bases with no gene match: 4. The CDR3 runs 15 residues. Germline V lookup: CDR1 DFQATT, CDR2 SNEGSKA (reference sequence). The CDR3 sequence is CSARVSSGSTDTQYF. DNA of the CDR3: TGCAGTGCTAGAGTTTCTAGCGGTAGCACAGATACGCAGTATTTT.

This clonotype was seen at least ten times. The gene calls are TRBV5-1 and TRBJ2-1; 7 nucleotides match TRBD1. The CDR3 spans 14 residues. J lost 5 bases, V lost 4 bases, and 6 bases had no gene match. Germline V lookup: CDR1 SGHRS, CDR2 YFSETQ. CDR3 in amino acids: CASSLGTANNEQFF. Here the CDR3 DNA reads TGCGCCAGCAGCCTGGGGACAGCAAACAATGAGCAGTTCTTC. Combining the CDR3 with reference TRBV5-1 and TRBJ2-1 gives the whole variable domain KAGVTQTPRYLIKTRGQQVTLSCSPISGHRSVSWYQQTPGQGLQFLFEYFSETQRNKGNFPGRFSGRQFSNSRSEMNVSTLELGDSALYLCASSLGTANNEQFFGPGTRLTVL.

This clonotype was picked up many times. The chain couples TRBV18 to TRBJ2-3, with 11 bases fitting TRBD2. This CDR3 has 17 residues. With 0 bases clipped from V and 4 bases from J, the junction kept 6 bases outside the gene matches. CDR1 and CDR2 from the germline V gene are KGHSH and LQKENI. The CDR3 loop reads CASSPPFSGGAPDTQYF. CDR3 bases: TGTGCCAGCTCACCACCGTTTAGCGGGGGGGCACCAGATACGCAGTATTTT.